This is a list of T cell receptor beta chains from one sample in a study of blood T cell repertoires in COVID-19. Clones were read by immunoSEQ multiplex PCR, and TCRdb kept only the in-frame ones, dropping some. The repertoire includes under 95,000 clones, almost 85% of them detected once, and around 9.6% sits in the top ten. The sequenced material came from peripheral blood. Receptor source: a man in his fifties with COVID-19, enrolled during active disease. CDR3s include the opening cysteine and the closing phenylalanine or tryptophan. The D gene is left open where the match is weak. Some rows mark clone size as missing; the rest say once, few, many or name a class of expanded clone.

CDR3aa	CDR3nt	abundance	j_gene	v_gene	d_gene
CAWSVLAGQGTDTQYF	TGTGCCTGGAGTGTACTAGCGGGTCAAGGGACAGATACGCAGTATTTT	NA	TRBJ2-3	TRBV30	TRBD2
CASSFTNPSSYEQYF	TGCGCCAGCAGCTTCACCAACCCGAGCTCCTACGAGCAGTACTTC	NA	TRBJ2-7	TRBV5-1	NA
CASSKDRQDYGYTF	TGTGCCAGCAGCAAAGATAGGCAGGACTATGGCTACACCTTC	NA	TRBJ1-2	TRBV21-1	NA
CACRDRGSTEAFF	TGTGCCTGTCGGGACAGGGGAAGCACTGAAGCTTTCTTT	NA	TRBJ1-1	TRBV30	TRBD1
CASSLGTSGVYNEQFF	TGTGCCAGCAGCTTGGGGACTAGCGGGGTCTACAATGAGCAGTTCTTC	NA	TRBJ2-1	TRBV5-4	TRBD2
CASSLGGGLNEQFF	TGTGCCAGTTCCCTCGGGGGGGGGCTCAATGAGCAGTTCTTC	once	TRBJ2-1	TRBV19	TRBD2
CASSQDVNPRETQYF	TGCGCCAGCAGCCAAGATGTCAACCCTAGGGAGACCCAGTACTTC	NA	TRBJ2-5	TRBV4-3	NA
CASSTGIGYEQYF	TGTGCCAGCAGTACAGGGATCGGCTACGAGCAGTACTTC	NA	TRBJ2-7	TRBV6-5	NA
CASSLAGRGQPQHF	TGTGCCAGCAGCTTAGCCGGCAGGGGGCAGCCCCAGCATTTT	NA	TRBJ1-5	TRBV7-2	TRBD1
CASSTLAGGNEQFF	TGTGCCAGCAGTACACTAGCGGGAGGGAATGAGCAGTTCTTC	NA	TRBJ2-1	TRBV6-5	TRBD2
CAITSPGVAGGPDTQYF	TGTGCCATCACTTCACCCGGGGTAGCGGGAGGGCCTGATACGCAGTATTTT	NA	TRBJ2-3	TRBV10-3	TRBD2
CAWKGRTFDYGYTF	TGTGCCTGGAAAGGGAGGACTTTTGACTATGGCTACACCTTC	NA	TRBJ1-2	TRBV30	NA
CASSARFRGSTDTQYF	TGTGCCAGCAGCGCAAGATTCAGGGGAAGCACAGATACGCAGTATTTT	NA	TRBJ2-3	TRBV3-1/TRBV3-2	NA
CASTLWAGTEAFF	TGTGCCAGCACACTCTGGGCCGGCACTGAAGCTTTCTTT	NA	TRBJ1-1	TRBV28	NA
CAISESTSGRAGYNEQFF	TGTGCCATCAGTGAGTCTACTAGCGGGAGGGCCGGCTACAATGAGCAGTTCTTC	NA	TRBJ2-1	TRBV10-3	TRBD2
CASSSSNDRTLYGYTF	TGCGCCAGCAGCTCCTCCAATGACAGAACCCTCTATGGCTACACCTTC	once	TRBJ1-2	TRBV4-3	NA
CASKTGGTEAFF	TGTGCCAGCAAAACAGGGGGAACTGAAGCTTTCTTT	NA	TRBJ1-1	TRBV12-3/TRBV12-4	TRBD1
CASSTPRQNTEAFF	TGTGCCAGCAGCACGCCCCGACAGAACACTGAAGCTTTCTTT	NA	TRBJ1-1	TRBV6-6	NA